A single sample is the source of the 9 T cell receptor beta chains below, sequenced in a study of HIV-infected patients and healthy controls. TCRdb redid the calling of the 5' RACE reads with MiXCR, one entry per CDR3 protein. The repertoire holds around 67,000 distinct CDR3 sequences, with about 15% as singletons. The source material was CD4+ T cells from blood. The receptors derive from a human donor in good health.

This clonotype was recorded once. The J gene is TRBJ2-1, the V gene TRBV2; D is uncertain. Trimming shortened V by 7 bases and J by 10 bases, and 11 bases separated the two germline ends. The CDR3 sequence is 11 residues long. Germline CDR1 is SNHLY and CDR2 is FYNNEI. The CDR3 coding sequence is TGTGCCAGCAATCAAGTCAGGGAGCAGTTCTTC. Its protein product is CASNQVREQFF.

A few counts support this clonotype. The chain links TRBV20-1 to TRBJ2-6; TRBD2 matches at 10 bases. Trimming removed 6 bases from V and 1 base from J; junction bases left unmatched: 12. Germline V gene lookup returns CDR1 DFQATT and CDR2 SNEGSKA (reference sequence). CDR3 length: 18 residues. The CDR3 coding sequence is TGCAGTGCGTCAGCTGGACTAGCGGCCAGATCTGGGGCCAACGTCCTGACTTTC. It yields the protein CSASAGLAARSGANVLTF.

The rearrangement links TRBV28 to TRBJ1-2; TRBD1 might be the D (6 bases). Germline values: CDR1 MDHEN, CDR2 SYDVKM. Trimming took off 5 bases at V and 0 bases at J, with 16 bases between the two ends. The CDR3 has 16 residues. DNA of the CDR3: TGTGCCAGCAGTCCCCGCCCGACAGGTTCTAACTATGGCTACACCTTC. This gives the protein CASSPRPTGSNYGYTF.

This clonotype was picked up a small number of times. The chain has TRBV29-1 and TRBJ1-3; TRBD1 is a possible D gene (6 bases). The CDR3 extends over 15 amino acids. The ends were cut back, 6 bases at V and 4 bases at J, with 19 bases in the middle. Germline CDR1 and CDR2: SQVTM and ANQGSEA. The CDR3 nucleotides are TGCAGCGTATGGGGGGGCGAAAACCCGGGAAACACCATATATTTT. Translated: CSVWGGENPGNTIYF.

The chain couples TRBV18 to TRBJ2-1; D gene unclear. The CDR3 spans 16 residues. Trimming took 3 bases from V and 10 from J, leaving 22 bases between them. Germline lookup yields CDR1 KGHSH and CDR2 LQKENI. CDR3 DNA: TGTGCCAGCTCACCCGAACAATCCAAGGGTGCTAGGGAGCAGTTCTTC. Its protein is CASSPEQSKGAREQFF.

The rearrangement joins TRBV7-2 to TRBJ2-1; no clear D. V lost 8 bases to trimming and J lost 1 base, with 3 bases between them. The CDR3 contains 11 residues. Germline V gene data show CDR1 as SGHTA and CDR2 as FQGNSA. The CDR3 protein is CASDSYNEQFF. The CDR3 bases are TGTGCCAGCGATTCCTACAATGAGCAGTTCTTC.

The gene calls are TRBV5-4 and TRBJ1-2; D is unresolved. With 5 bases removed from V and 4 bases from J, the gap between germline ends came to 12 bases. CDR1 is SGHNT, CDR2 YYREEE, per germline (reference sequence). The CDR3 has 13 residues. CDR3 sequence reads: CASSSQAGYGYTF. The CDR3 DNA sequence: TGTGCCAGCAGTTCCCAGGCCGGCTATGGCTACACCTTC.

This clonotype was seen more than once but under ten times. The V call is TRBV12-3 or TRBV12-4, the J call TRBJ1-4; TRBD1 aligns across 8 bases. Losses at the gene ends were 6 bases for V and 7 bases for J; bases not matched to a gene: 7. This CDR3 spans 14 amino acids. CDR3 protein: CASRSQGGTEKLFF. CDR3 sequence (DNA): TGTGCCAGCAGGTCACAGGGGGGGACTGAAAAACTGTTTTTT.

This clonotype was seen ten or more times. The rearrangement joins TRBV20-1 to TRBJ2-3; 8 bases are a match to TRBD2. V lost 4 bases to trimming and J lost 2 bases; unmatched junction nucleotides: 8. CDR3 length: 15 amino acids. Germline CDR1 is DFQATT and CDR2 is SNEGSKA (reference sequence). CDR3 bases: TGCAGTGCTATTGTGCAGCGGGGGCTCACAGATACGCAGTATTTT. Its translation: CSAIVQRGLTDTQYF.